A single sample is the source of the 23 T cell receptor beta chains below, sequenced in a study of shared clonotypes between healthy human individuals. This table comes from immunoSEQ multiplex PCR, and its TCRdb copy is limited to in-frame clones, with some not included. The sample carries around 2.1 million clones, approximately 94% recorded once. CD45RO-negative, CCR7-selected cells formed the naive CD8 fraction, which excluded terminally differentiated effector memory CD45RA+ cells. Sequencing used naive CD8+ T cells from PBMCs. All receptors derive from a man aged 18 to 35 in good health. Some clones in this sample may be carry-over from other donors' samples.

This clone was found a few times. The rearrangement links TRBV29-1 to TRBJ1-1; D may be TRBD1 (6 bases). Germline CDR1 and CDR2: SQVTM and ANQGSEA. The CDR3 is made up of 11 amino acids. The V and J ends lost 0 bases and 10 bases respectively, with 9 bases between them. The chain's CDR3 is CSVEDLRGAFF. CDR3 coding DNA: TGCAGCGTTGAAGATCTCAGGGGAGCTTTCTTT.

The V and J genes are TRBV7-6 and TRBJ2-6; D uncertain. V lost 4 bases and J 1 base, leaving 14 bases between the germline ends. The CDR3 is made up of 17 amino acids. In germline, CDR1 is SGHVS, CDR2 FNYEAQ. CDR3 bases: TGTGCCAGCAGCTCGACCCCCCAGGATTCTGGGGCCAACGTCCTGACTTTC. This encodes CASSSTPQDSGANVLTF.

The V gene is TRBV27, the J gene TRBJ2-3, with 12 bases identical to TRBD2. Per the germline V gene, CDR1 is MNHEY and CDR2 is SMNVEV (reference sequence). V gave up 5 bases and J gave up 0 bases; unmatched junction bases: 6. The length of the CDR3 is 17 residues. CDR3 nucleotide sequence: TGTGCCAGCAGTCTCCGGGGACTAGCGGGTAGCACAGATACGCAGTATTTT. Its protein is CASSLRGLAGSTDTQYF.

About this clone itself: Other DNA sequences of this sample code for an identical CDR3. The V call is TRBV30, the J call TRBJ1-1; 8 bases fit TRBD1. This CDR3 region has 12 residues. Trimming at V came to 5 bases and at J to 5 bases, leaving 4 bases not matched to a gene. Germline-derived CDR1 and CDR2 are GTSNPN and SVGIG (reference sequence). The CDR3: CAWGTGGTEAFF. CDR3 bases: TGTGCCTGGGGAACAGGGGGAACTGAAGCTTTCTTT.

For this clone: The sample holds other DNA sequences that translate to the same CDR3. The V gene is TRBV4-1, the J gene TRBJ1-5; D uncertain. The CDR3 is 13 amino acids. Germline V gene lookup returns CDR1 MGHRA and CDR2 YSYEKL. Trimming pared 0 bases from V and 5 bases from J, leaving 5 bases between. CDR3 sequence: CASSQDSYQPQHF. The CDR3 nucleotides are TGCGCCAGCAGCCAAGATAGTTATCAGCCCCAGCATTTT.

The V gene is TRBV4-1, the J gene TRBJ2-7, with D perhaps matching TRBD2 (6 bases). CDR1 and CDR2 from the germline V gene are MGHRA and YSYEKL. The CDR3 has 14 amino acids. V was trimmed by 1 base and J by 3 bases, leaving 10 bases between them. CDR3 in DNA: TGCGCCAGCAGCCAAGTTGATAGCGGCTACGAGCAGTACTTC. Translated: CASSQVDSGYEQYF.

CDR3 sequence: CASSVSWVGSLDNEQFF. Written as DNA, the CDR3 is TGTGCCAGCAGTGTTTCCTGGGTCGGGAGTCTGGACAATGAGCAGTTCTTC. The genes are TRBV28 and TRBJ2-1, with D maybe TRBD2 (6 bases). Trimming pared 5 bases from V and 5 bases from J, leaving 22 bases between. This CDR3 comprises 17 residues. Looked up from germline, CDR1 is MDHEN and CDR2 is SYDVKM.

V usage is TRBV28 and J usage is TRBJ2-1; D might be TRBD1 (5 bases). Germline V gene lookup returns CDR1 MDHEN and CDR2 SYDVKM. The CDR3 length is 16 residues. Trimming shortened V by 5 bases and J by 0 bases, and 14 bases separated the two germline ends. In DNA form, the CDR3 reads TGTGCCAGCAGTCCTGGGGCGGACCCCTCCTACAATGAGCAGTTCTTC. It yields the protein CASSPGADPSYNEQFF.

The V call is TRBV29-1, the J call TRBJ2-6, with D uncertain. The germline V gene has CDR1 SQVTM and CDR2 ANQGSEA. The V gene lost 5 bases and the J gene lost 0 bases, with 11 bases spanning the gap. This CDR3 has 15 residues. The CDR3 spells CSVQFRDSGANVLTF. The CDR3, as DNA: TGCAGCGTTCAGTTTCGTGACTCTGGGGCCAACGTCCTGACTTTC.

The chain has TRBV29-1 and TRBJ2-7; TRBD1 might be the D (5 bases). The CDR3 is 14 residues long. Looked up from germline, CDR1 is SQVTM and CDR2 is ANQGSEA. V was clipped by 4 bases and J by 1 base, with 14 bases between them. For the CDR3, the DNA is TGCAGCGTTGGGGGCCAACTCGGATCCTACGAGCAGTACTTC. Protein product: CSVGGQLGSYEQYF.

The CDR3: CAISTGGTAFVNEQFF. The CDR3 bases are TGTGCCATCAGTACAGGCGGGACAGCGTTTGTCAATGAGCAGTTCTTC. This chain joins TRBV10-3 and TRBJ2-1, with D possibly TRBD1 on 7 matching bases. Germline lookup yields CDR1 ENHRY and CDR2 SYGVKD. Between the trimmed V and J ends, which lost 5 bases and 6 bases, there was a span of 20 bases. The CDR3 is made up of 16 amino acids.

This clone was seen just once. In nucleotides, the CDR3 is TGTGCCAGCCGCCCGTCGGCGGACTACAATGAGCAGTTCTTC. Translated: CASRPSADYNEQFF. This chain links TRBV27 with TRBJ2-1; D is uncertain. Per the germline V gene, CDR1 is MNHEY and CDR2 is SMNVEV (reference sequence). V was shortened by 8 bases and J by 3 bases, with 14 bases between the two germline ends. The CDR3 length is 14 residues.

This chain joins TRBV11-1 and TRBJ2-7; D is possibly TRBD1 (6 bases). Trimming stripped 2 bases from V and 3 bases from J, with 17 bases between. This CDR3 comprises 16 residues. In germline, CDR1 is SGHAT, CDR2 FQDESV (reference sequence). The CDR3 reads CASSLQWQGTDYEQYF. The DNA for the CDR3 is TGTGCCAGCAGCTTACAGTGGCAGGGGACCGACTACGAGCAGTACTTC.

The chain has TRBV5-6 and TRBJ1-2, with D perhaps TRBD1 (5 bases). Deletions cut 4 bases from V and 3 bases from J, with 13 bases between. CDR1 and CDR2 from the germline V gene are SGHDT and YYEEEE. The CDR3 runs to 14 residues. The CDR3 nucleotides read TGTGCCAGCAGCCCTTACCAGGGATACTATGGCTACACCTTC. As protein: CASSPYQGYYGYTF. The whole variable domain, filled in from reference TRBV5-6 and TRBJ1-2, reads DAGVTQSPTHLIKTRGQQVTLRCSPKSGHDTVSWYQQALGQGPQFIFQYYEEEERQRGNFPDRFSGHQFPNYSSELNVNALLLGDSALYLCASSPYQGYYGYTFGSGTRLTVV.

This rearrangement joins TRBV9 to TRBJ2-1; a weak D match, TRBD2 (7 bases). Trimming took off 1 base at V and 3 bases at J, with 11 bases between the two ends. Germline V CDR1 and CDR2: SGDLS, YYNGEE. The CDR3 spans 15 residues. CDR3 bases: TGTGCCAGCAGCGTATCGGGGGGCGGCTACAATGAGCAGTTCTTC. Amino acid sequence: CASSVSGGGYNEQFF.

CDR3 region: CASSSSWGVDEQFF. CDR3 in DNA: TGTGCCAGCAGCTCCAGTTGGGGCGTCGATGAGCAGTTCTTC. This chain joins TRBV7-9 and TRBJ2-1; possibly TRBD1 for D (5 bases). The V gene lost 4 bases and the J gene lost 8 bases, with 15 bases spanning the gap. The germline V gene encodes CDR1 SEHNR and CDR2 FQNEAQ (reference sequence). The CDR3 consists of 14 residues.

The V and J genes are TRBV6-1 and TRBJ2-1, with 9 bases that match TRBD2. V lost 3 bases to trimming and J lost 0 bases; unmatched junction nucleotides: 3. The CDR3 contains 16 residues. Per germline, CDR1 MNHNS and CDR2 SASEGT. This CDR3 reads CASSDLAGSSYNEQFF. The CDR3 DNA reads as TGTGCCAGCAGTGACCTAGCGGGAAGCTCCTACAATGAGCAGTTCTTC.

This clone was counted a single time. The chain joins TRBV9 to TRBJ1-2; TRBD1 is a possible D gene (6 bases). The CDR3 loop spans 15 amino acids. The ends were cut back, 0 bases at V and 2 bases at J, with 11 bases in the middle. Germline CDR1 reads SGDLS; CDR2 reads YYNGEE. CDR3 sequence reads: CASSVEGGLNYGYTF. DNA for the CDR3: TGTGCCAGCAGCGTAGAAGGGGGGCTCAACTATGGCTACACCTTC.

The V call is TRBV4-2, the J call TRBJ2-1; possible D gene TRBD2, 5 bases. V was trimmed by 1 base and J by 6 bases, leaving 13 bases between them. This CDR3 has 15 residues. CDR1 is LGHNA and CDR2 is YNFKEQ in the germline V gene. CDR3 coding DNA: TGTGCCAGCAGCCAAGTGGTCCGGGGTAGCAATGAGCAGTTCTTC. The encoded protein is CASSQVVRGSNEQFF.

The chain carries TRBV7-9 and TRBJ1-4; D remains ambiguous. V was pared by 0 bases and J by 8 bases, with 16 bases between. The germline V gene encodes CDR1 SEHNR and CDR2 FQNEAQ (reference sequence). The CDR3 length is 16 residues. CDR3 amino acids: CASSLAVVGRGEKLFF. The DNA of the CDR3 is TGTGCCAGCAGCTTAGCCGTGGTGGGTCGAGGCGAAAAACTGTTTTTT.

V is TRBV4-1 and J is TRBJ2-3; 9 bases map to TRBD2. Germline V gene lookup returns CDR1 MGHRA and CDR2 YSYEKL. Trimming took 1 base from V and 0 from J; bases not matched to a gene: 5. This CDR3 is 17 amino acids long. CDR3 in amino acids: CASSQVVGTSSTDTQYF. The CDR3 bases are TGCGCCAGCAGCCAAGTGGTGGGGACTAGCAGCACAGATACGCAGTATTTT.

The rearrangement joins TRBV13 to TRBJ2-1, with a possible D match to TRBD2 (6 bases). V was trimmed by 5 bases and J by 15 bases, leaving 14 bases between them. The CDR3 contains 11 residues. From germline, CDR1 is PRHDT and CDR2 FYEKMQ (reference sequence). For the CDR3, the DNA is TGTGCCAGCAGCCCCCCGGAGGGGCGGTTCTTC. Translated, it gives CASSPPEGRFF. The full variable domain, its missing parts supplied by reference TRBV13 and TRBJ2-1, is AAGVIQSPRHLIKEKRETATLKCYPIPRHDTVYWYQQGPGQDPQFLISFYEKMQSDKGSIPDRFSAQQFSDYHSELNMSSLELGDSALYFCASSPPEGRFFGPGTRLTVL.

This rearrangement joins TRBV6-5 to TRBJ2-5; D gene unclear. Gene TRBJ2-7 matches the end of the DNA better, so the J call may be wrong. The CDR3 consists of 15 residues. The germline gives CDR1 MNHEY, CDR2 SVGAGI. CDR3 sequence: CASSYSVSFSYEQYF. The CDR3 nucleotides read TGTGCCAGCAGTTACTCGGTCAGCTTCTCCTACGAGCAGTACTTC.